These 10 T cell receptor beta chains originate from one sample sequenced in a study of blood T cell repertoires in COVID-19. Sequenced by immunoSEQ multiplex PCR; TCRdb stores in-frame clones only, minus some. The data contain 310,000 or so clones, around nine tenths of them singletons. The sequenced material came from PBMCs or T cells enriched from blood (not recorded which). These receptors came from a woman in her thirties who had recovered from COVID-19.

The chain combines TRBV19 with TRBJ1-2, with 8 positions matching TRBD1. The CDR3 totals 16 residues. Trimming removed 4 bases from V and 0 bases from J; junction bases left unmatched: 7. CDR1 is LNHDA, CDR2 SQIVND, per germline (reference sequence). The CDR3 sequence: CASSSTGTGANYGYTF. Here the CDR3 DNA reads TGTGCCAGTAGTAGCACCGGGACAGGAGCTAACTATGGCTACACCTTC. Using reference TRBV19 and TRBJ1-2 for the parts outside the CDR3, the full variable domain is DGGITQSPKYLFRKEGQNVTLSCEQNLNHDAMYWYRQDPGQGLRLIYYSQIVNDFQKGDIAEGYSVSREKKESFPLTVTSAQKNPTAFYLCASSSTGTGANYGYTFGSGTRLTVV.

The chain has TRBV7-2 and TRBJ1-5; TRBD1 aligns across 7 bases. V was clipped by 2 bases and J by 1 base; unmatched bases: 8. The CDR3 is 17 residues long. CDR1 SGHTA and CDR2 FQGNSA come from the germline V gene. In nucleotides, the CDR3 is TGTGCCAGCAGCTTAAGCGGGAGGGGGCCGAGCAATCAGCCCCAGCATTTT. This gives the protein CASSLSGRGPSNQPQHF.

This rearrangement joins TRBV5-4 to TRBJ1-1; a possible D gene is TRBD1 (6 bases). The length of the CDR3 is 18 residues. V gave up 0 bases and J gave up 3 bases, with 21 bases separating them. From germline, CDR1 is SGHNT and CDR2 YYREEE (reference sequence). CDR3 DNA: TGTGCCAGCAGCTTGGCCTACCCTGAAGGGGGAGAATACACTGAAGCTTTCTTT. Amino acids: CASSLAYPEGGEYTEAFF.

With regard to this clone: A much more abundant neighbour one base away suggests this may be a read error. In the same sample, other DNA sequences code for this CDR3. The gene calls are TRBV11-2 and TRBJ2-7; 8 bases align to TRBD1. V gave up 4 bases and J gave up 3 bases; unmatched junction bases: 2. Germline CDR1 SGHAT, CDR2 FQNNGV. The CDR3 totals 13 residues. The CDR3 region has the DNA TGTGCCAGCAGCTCCACAGGGGGCTACGAGCAGTACTTC. This gives the protein CASSSTGGYEQYF.

This chain links TRBV7-9 with TRBJ1-1, with no clear D. This CDR3 region has 13 residues. CDR1 is SEHNR and CDR2 is FQNEAQ in the germline V gene (reference sequence). Between the trimmed V and J ends, which lost 5 bases and 6 bases, there was a span of 13 bases. For the CDR3, the DNA is TGTGCCAGCAGCCAAGCGGGCGAGCCTGAAGCTTTCTTT. Translated, it gives CASSQAGEPEAFF.

This clone was counted only a few times. This chain joins TRBV5-5 and TRBJ1-2, with D perhaps matching TRBD1 (6 bases). Germline loops: CDR1 SGHKS, CDR2 YYEKEE (reference sequence). This CDR3 has 16 amino acids. V lost 4 bases and J lost 4, with 20 bases in between. The CDR3 region has the DNA TGTGCCAGCAGCCCCCCCGTCAGGGGACCTACCTATGGCTACACCTTC. Protein: CASSPPVRGPTYGYTF.

The chain is built from TRBV7-3 and TRBJ1-2; TRBD1 agrees at 7 bases. With V trimmed by 5 bases and J by 7 bases, 7 bases remained unmatched. Germline lookup yields CDR1 SGHTA and CDR2 FQGTGA. The CDR3 loop spans 13 amino acids. CDR3 loop: CASSQNRGGGYTF. CDR3 DNA sequence: TGTGCCAGCAGCCAAAACAGGGGTGGTGGCTACACCTTC.

The chain employs TRBV5-1 and TRBJ2-3; D is unclear. V lost 4 bases, J lost 2 bases, and 5 bases lay in between. The CDR3 contains 12 residues. Germline V gives CDR1 SGHRS, CDR2 YFSETQ. The CDR3 DNA is TGCGCCAGCAGCGGCACCACAGATACGCAGTATTTT. This gives the protein CASSGTTDTQYF.

This sequence joins TRBV7-2 and TRBJ1-5, with 7 bases aligning to TRBD1. After removal of 3 bases from V and 6 bases from J, the junction contained 8 bases not matched to a gene. Germline values: CDR1 SGHTA, CDR2 FQGNSA. The CDR3 covers 15 residues. The CDR3 coding sequence is TGTGCCAGCAGCTTGTCGACAGGGCCCAGTCAGCCCCAGCATTTT. Protein product: CASSLSTGPSQPQHF.

The chain couples TRBV18 to TRBJ1-3; 7 nucleotides agree with TRBD1. The CDR3 spans 13 residues. Germline trimming cut 3 bases from V and 10 bases from J; bases unmatched to any gene: 6. Germline-derived CDR1 and CDR2 are KGHSH and LQKENI. The chain's CDR3 is CASSPWTGGTIYF. CDR3 DNA: TGTGCCAGCTCACCCTGGACAGGAGGGACCATATATTTT. The full variable domain, rest sourced from reference TRBV18 and TRBJ1-3, is NAGVMQNPRHLVRRRGQEARLRCSPMKGHSHVYWYRQLPEEGLKFMVYLQKENIIDESGMPKERFSAEFPKEGPSILRIQQVVRGDSAAYFCASSPWTGGTIYFGEGSWLTVV.